This TCR beta chain was observed in a study of blood T cell repertoires in COVID-19 (dated by TCRdb to the early 2020s). Study-level background: Collaborator samples came from the United States, Italy and Spain and covered acute and convalescent phases of COVID-19. The material from the prospective study consisted of cDNA or gDNA derived from T cells, B-cell-depleted T cells, or PBMCs. Deeply sampled blood TCRbeta repertoires from subjects exposed to, actively infected with, or recovered from COVID-19 were included in the dataset. The repertoires were made available in a free public database intended to serve as a resource for research on the immune response to SARS-CoV-2. The samples were drawn from two sources: the first 160 participants of the ongoing ImmuneRACE study, and 950 to 1,500 subjects contributed by 6 global collaborators. Sample metadata almost always included a de-identified subject ID, COVID-19 status, age in years and sex. Where HLA class I and class II types were available, the types were taken from metadata supplied by the sample provider, not from assay-based typing.

General study outcomes and caveats: How much clinical and demographic metadata was included differed by source and by participant, and the metadata was provided uncurated.

The immunoSEQ Assay, a bias-controlled multiplex PCR, was used to amplify TCRbeta CDR3 regions from genomic DNA. In the source study's methods: The number of nucleated cells in each sample was estimated by amplification of reference gene primers within the assay. To quantify the absolute abundance of each unique TCRbeta CDR3 rearrangement, sequence reads were collapsed and filtered. For each sample, productive Simpson clonality was calculated by taking the square root of Simpson's diversity index across productive rearrangements. Sourced from immuneACCESS, this table was stored by TCRdb with only in-frame sequences that have V and J called. A share of the clones is absent; for the studies checked, an unresolved V gene accounts for under half, and the remainder has no known explanation. D and trimming were read from the DNA, whereas the V and J calls and clone size are those reported in that table. Present in this sample are 200,000 to 300,000 clones, around four fifths of which were seen just once. Around 6.4% of the sample rests with the top ten.

Each collaborating institution followed its own protocols to collect whole blood in K2EDTA tubes. Collaborator samples were shipped for TCRbeta analysis as frozen whole blood, isolated PBMCs, or DNA extracted from either sample type. Trimmed from V: 6 bases; trimmed from J: 4 bases; junction bases lacking a gene match: 1. Looking up the germline V gene yields CDR1 MDHEN and CDR2 SYDVKM. Including the terminal cysteine and phenylalanine, the CDR3 comprises 12 residues. The CDR3 DNA has 36 bases and is translated from base 1. Comments on this clone: There is no known antigen for this receptor. Base-call qualities are not available, and no considerably larger clone is one nucleotide away.

The chain is assembled from TRBV28 and TRBJ1-2; a stretch of 8 junction bases matches TRBD1. The sequenced sample consisted of peripheral blood. This sequence originates from a woman in her fifties or sixties with active or convalescent COVID-19. The DNA reads as follows: TGTGCCAGCAGCGGACAGGGCTATGGCTACACCTTC. It translates as CASSGQGYGYTF.